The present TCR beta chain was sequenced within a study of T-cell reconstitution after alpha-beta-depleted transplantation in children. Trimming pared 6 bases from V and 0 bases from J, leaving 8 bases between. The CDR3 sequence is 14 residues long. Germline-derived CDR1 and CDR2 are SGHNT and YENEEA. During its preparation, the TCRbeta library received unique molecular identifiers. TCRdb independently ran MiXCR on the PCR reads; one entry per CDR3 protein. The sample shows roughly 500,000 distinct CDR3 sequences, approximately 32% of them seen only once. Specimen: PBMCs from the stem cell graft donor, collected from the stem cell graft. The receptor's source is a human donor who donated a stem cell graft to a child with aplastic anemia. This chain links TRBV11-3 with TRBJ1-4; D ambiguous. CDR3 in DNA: TGTGCCAGCAGGGACGGAGCAACTAATGAAAAACTGTTTTTT. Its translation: CASRDGATNEKLFF.